The T cell receptor beta chain described here comes from a study of STAT5B mutations in CD4+ large granular lymphocyte leukemia. Whole-study findings and limits: Top patient clones used TRBV06 genes more often: 8/27 versus 2/35 in controls.

The CDR3 spans 15 residues. V lost 4 bases to trimming and J lost 5 bases; unmatched junction nucleotides: 8. Germline CDR1 SGHKS, CDR2 YYEKEE (reference sequence). As regards this clone: The antigen remains undetermined.

Controls came from buffy coats of healthy blood donors. Clones were read by immunoSEQ multiplex PCR, and TCRdb kept only the in-frame ones, dropping some. The sample has some 51,000 clones, around 81% seen once. The chain recombines TRBV5-5 with TRBJ1-2, with TRBD1 matching 10 bases. Source material: CD4+ T cells from blood buffy coats. This sequence originates from a human donor in good health. CDR3 protein: CASSRQGADSYGYTF. CDR3 coding DNA: TGTGCCAGCAGCCGACAGGGGGCCGATTCTTATGGCTACACCTTC. The full variable domain, with the rest looked up from reference TRBV5-5 and TRBJ1-2, is DAGVTQSPTHLIKTRGQQVTLRCSPISGHKSVSWYQQVLGQGPQFIFQYYEKEERGRGNFPDRFSARQFPNYSSELNVNALLLGDSALYLCASSRQGADSYGYTFGSGTRLTVV.